One sample yielded the 24 T cell receptor beta chains listed below, sequenced in a study of blood T cells in healthy people across ages. Primers used in a second PCR of roughly 6 to 11 cycles were a sample-barcoded 5' primer and a J-beta primer mix. Each CDR3 protein gets one entry after TCRdb re-called the 5' RACE reads with MiXCR. The sample holds about 680,000 distinct CDR3 sequences, 45% to 50% seen once. Sequencing input: blood. The receptors were gathered from an older woman in good health.

This clonotype occurred a few times. This rearrangement joins TRBV5-1 to TRBJ2-5; D ambiguous. V was clipped by 4 bases and J by 3 bases, with 16 bases between them. CDR1 SGHRS and CDR2 YFSETQ come from the germline V gene. The CDR3 sequence is 15 residues long. The CDR3 DNA is TGCGCCAGCAGCCGACTTAACGGTCAGGAAGAGACCCAGTACTTC. This encodes CASSRLNGQEETQYF.

This chain links TRBV4-3 with TRBJ2-1; D not resolved. Trimming took 2 bases from V and 4 from J, leaving 9 bases between them. Per germline, CDR1 LGHNA and CDR2 YSLEER. This CDR3 contains 14 residues. The CDR3 nucleotides read TGCGCCAGCAGCCAAAATTCGGGTTACAATGAGCAGTTCTTC. This translates into CASSQNSGYNEQFF.

The V gene is TRBV27, the J gene TRBJ2-1; the D gene is possibly TRBD2 (6 bases). This CDR3 is built from 15 residues. The V end lost 6 bases, the J end lost 7 bases, and 19 bases lay between the germline ends. Germline lookup yields CDR1 MNHEY and CDR2 SMNVEV (reference sequence). CDR3 sequence reads: CASSLGRGGENEQFF. CDR3 DNA: TGTGCCAGCAGCCTGGGGAGAGGCGGGGAAAATGAGCAGTTCTTC.

J is TRBJ2-5 and V is TRBV18; TRBD2 matches 12 bases. This CDR3 region has 16 residues. Trimming took 5 bases from V and 11 from J; bases not matched to a gene: 15. The germline V gene encodes CDR1 KGHSH and CDR2 LQKENI. This chain's CDR3 is CASSTRTSGNPNEQYF. CDR3 DNA sequence: TGTGCCAGCTCAACTCGGACTAGCGGGAATCCGAATGAGCAGTACTTC.

The gene calls are TRBV6-2 or TRBV6-3 and TRBJ2-5, with D unresolved. The CDR3 is 16 residues long. Trimming removed 0 bases from V and 10 bases from J, with 21 bases in between. Germline loops: CDR1 MNHEY, CDR2 SVGEGT. The CDR3 loop reads CASSYSLGPTFRDQYF. In DNA form, the CDR3 reads TGTGCCAGCAGTTACTCGCTAGGACCGACGTTTAGGGACCAGTACTTC.

The J gene is TRBJ2-3, the V gene TRBV7-9; 7 bases line up with TRBD2. The CDR3 has 13 amino acids. Germline CDR1 is SEHNR and CDR2 is FQNEAQ (reference sequence). The junction had 5 bases not matched to a gene; V was cut back by 5 bases and J by 6 bases. CDR3 nucleotides: TGTGCCAGCAGCCGGACTAGTGGTGATACGCAGTATTTT. This translates into CASSRTSGDTQYF.

This clonotype occurred a few times. V and J are TRBV20-1 and TRBJ2-1; 9 positions agree with TRBD2. V lost 3 bases, J lost 4 bases, and 10 bases stayed unmatched. The CDR3 runs 16 residues. Germline V gene data show CDR1 as DFQATT and CDR2 as SNEGSKA (reference sequence). The CDR3 nucleotides are TGCAGTGCTAGGTTTGCTAGCGGGGAAAGATACAATGAGCAGTTCTTC. Its protein product is CSARFASGERYNEQFF.

The chain uses TRBV5-6 and TRBJ1-2; D may be TRBD1 (6 bases). CDR3 length equals 14 residues. Germline CDR1 is SGHDT and CDR2 is YYEEEE. Trimming pared 0 bases from V and 5 bases from J, leaving 11 bases between. The CDR3 sequence: CASSLVAGEYGYTF. CDR3 nucleotide sequence: TGTGCCAGCAGCTTGGTTGCAGGGGAATATGGCTACACCTTC.

As concerns this clonotype: The junction does not match germline at one end; this may be a read error. This chain connects TRBV28 to TRBJ2-5; the D gene is possibly TRBD1 (6 bases). The V gene's germline CDR1 is MDHEN and CDR2 SYDVKM. CDR3 length equals 15 residues. CDR3 in DNA: TGTGCCAGCAGCCCGACAGGTACCCCGGAAGAGATCCAGTACTTC. Protein: CASSPTGTPEEIQYF.

This clonotype showed up just a few times. V usage is TRBV10-3 and J usage is TRBJ2-6; possible D gene TRBD2, 6 bases. With 0 bases removed from V and 0 bases from J, the gap between germline ends came to 18 bases. The CDR3 extends over 20 amino acids. In germline, CDR1 is ENHRY, CDR2 SYGVKD. CDR3: CAISESIGTPSSSGANVLTF. DNA of the CDR3: TGTGCCATCAGTGAGTCGATAGGGACTCCCTCGAGCTCTGGGGCCAACGTCCTGACTTTC.

This clonotype was counted a few times. This chain uses TRBV9 with TRBJ1-2; tentative D call: TRBD1 (6 bases). The germline gives CDR1 SGDLS, CDR2 YYNGEE. V was cut by 3 bases and J by 2 bases, with 14 bases left in between. The CDR3 runs 15 residues. The CDR3 loop is CASSAMDSANYGYTF. Written as DNA, the CDR3 is TGTGCCAGCAGCGCGATGGACAGCGCGAACTATGGCTACACCTTC.

The V and J genes are TRBV29-1 and TRBJ2-1; TRBD1 agrees at 8 bases. Trimming removed 4 bases from V and 2 bases from J; junction bases left unmatched: 1. Germline V gene data show CDR1 as SQVTM and CDR2 as ANQGSEA. The CDR3 consists of 13 residues. The CDR3 is CSVAGQAYNEQFF. CDR3 bases: TGCAGCGTTGCGGGACAGGCCTACAATGAGCAGTTCTTC.

This clonotype was counted only a few times. The chain carries TRBV20-1 and TRBJ2-7; possibly TRBD2 for D (5 bases). The V and J ends lost 3 bases and 2 bases respectively, with 11 bases between them. Germline V gene data show CDR1 as DFQATT and CDR2 as SNEGSKA (reference sequence). This CDR3 spans 13 amino acids. For the CDR3, the DNA is TGCAGTGCTAGCAGCGGTGAACCCTACGAGCAGTACTTC. Its translation: CSASSGEPYEQYF.

V usage is TRBV3-1 and J usage is TRBJ2-5; 9 nucleotides agree with TRBD1. CDR1 and CDR2 (germline): LGHDT, YNNKEL (reference sequence). V was pared by 4 bases and J by 11 bases, with 8 bases of the junction left unmatched. The CDR3 has 13 amino acids. The CDR3 coding sequence is TGTGCCAGCAGCCCCGGACAGGGGCTGAAGCAGTACTTC. It translates to CASSPGQGLKQYF.

This clonotype has more than one count but fewer than ten. This sequence joins TRBV18 and TRBJ2-5, with 11 bases lining up with TRBD2. Trimming at V came to 2 bases and at J to 11 bases, leaving 10 bases not matched to a gene. The CDR3 totals 15 residues. Germline V gene data show CDR1 as KGHSH and CDR2 as LQKENI. This CDR3 reads CASSPILAGVLEQYF. CDR3 nucleotide sequence: TGTGCCAGCTCACCAATACTAGCGGGAGTGTTAGAGCAGTACTTC. Full variable domain (remainder filled in from reference TRBV18 and TRBJ2-5): NAGVMQNPRHLVRRRGQEARLRCSPMKGHSHVYWYRQLPEEGLKFMVYLQKENIIDESGMPKERFSAEFPKEGPSILRIQQVVRGDSAAYFCASSPILAGVLEQYFGPGTRLLVL.

V is TRBV27 and J is TRBJ2-3; TRBD1 might be the D (6 bases). Germline V gives CDR1 MNHEY, CDR2 SMNVEV (reference sequence). This CDR3 contains 14 residues. The V gene lost 7 bases and the J gene lost 2 bases, with 13 bases spanning the gap. CDR3 sequence: CASKGRGATDTQYF. The CDR3 bases are TGTGCCAGCAAGGGCAGGGGCGCCACAGATACGCAGTATTTT.

The chain has TRBV2 and TRBJ2-7; 8 bases are a match to TRBD2. The V and J ends lost 8 bases and 0 bases, in that order; junction bases with no gene match: 6. CDR1 and CDR2 (germline): SNHLY, FYNNEI. The CDR3 extends over 14 amino acids. CDR3 DNA sequence: TGTGCCAGCGGGCGGGAGGCCGTCTCCTACGAGCAGTACTTC. This sequence encodes CASGREAVSYEQYF.

This clonotype was counted between two and nine times. The CDR3 coding sequence is TGTGCCAGCAGACTACAGGGAAAAGAGACCCAGTACTTC. As protein: CASRLQGKETQYF. This sequence joins TRBV11-2 and TRBJ2-5, with D perhaps matching TRBD1 (6 bases). CDR3 length equals 13 residues. The germline CDR1 and CDR2 sequences are SGHAT and FQNNGV. V was pared by 6 bases and J by 3 bases, with 11 bases between.

This clonotype was counted only a few times. CDR3 nucleotide sequence: TGTGCCAGCAAAAGTAACCGGGGCGCCTTCTACGAGCAGTACTTC. It encodes CASKSNRGAFYEQYF. The rearrangement joins TRBV6-5 to TRBJ2-7; D might be TRBD1 or TRBD2, each matching 5 bases. The CDR3 is made up of 15 amino acids. The V end was cut by 7 bases, the J end by 3 bases, with 19 bases between. CDR1 and CDR2 from the germline V gene are MNHEY and SVGAGI.

The chain uses TRBV2 and TRBJ2-3; D is perhaps TRBD1 or TRBD2 (5 bases each). V was clipped by 5 bases and J by 11 bases, with 23 bases between them. Germline loops: CDR1 SNHLY, CDR2 FYNNEI. The CDR3 is made up of 15 amino acids. CDR3 nucleotides: TGTGCCAGCAGTACCGGGACCCTACCCGGATTGGGGCAGTATTTT. It codes for CASSTGTLPGLGQYF.

The chain employs TRBV28 and TRBJ2-5; 9 bases line up with TRBD2. The J call may be incorrect, as the DNA end agrees better with TRBJ2-7. CDR1 MDHEN and CDR2 SYDVKM come from the germline V gene. The CDR3 extends over 15 amino acids. The CDR3 sequence is CASQRPASGISEQYF. The CDR3 nucleotides read TGTGCCAGCCAACGGCCCGCTAGCGGGATCTCCGAGCAGTACTTC.

The chain employs TRBV7-9 and TRBJ1-2; 9 bases fit TRBD1. This CDR3 is 15 amino acids long. Germline-derived CDR1 and CDR2 are SEHNR and FQNEAQ (reference sequence). V shed 3 bases, J shed 1 base, and the junction held 3 bases outside the gene matches. CDR3 region: CASSLGQGYNYGYTF. DNA of the CDR3: TGTGCCAGCAGCTTGGGACAGGGCTATAACTATGGCTACACCTTC.

The chain couples TRBV5-6 to TRBJ2-4; D unclear. Judging by the DNA end, TRBJ2-7 fits better; the J call may be wrong. Germline CDR1 reads SGHDT; CDR2 reads YYEEEE. This CDR3 spans 12 amino acids. The CDR3 here is CASSLGAHEQYF. In DNA, the CDR3 is TGTGCCAGCAGCTTGGGGGCCCACGAGCAGTACTTC.

The chain is built from TRBV6-1 and TRBJ2-1; 7 bases are a match to TRBD2. Looked up from germline, CDR1 is MNHNS and CDR2 is SASEGT. V was clipped by 6 bases and J by 9 bases; unmatched bases: 8. CDR3 length: 13 amino acids. The CDR3 DNA reads TGTGCCAGCAGACTTGCGGGAGTGGGTGAGCAGTTCTTC. It translates to CASRLAGVGEQFF.